The following is a TCR beta chain sequence with its context. These data belong to a study of shared clonotypes between healthy human individuals. Only in-frame clones appear in the TCRdb table, and some are missing; sequencing was by immunoSEQ multiplex PCR. This table has a few hundred thousand clones, around 86% appearing once. The CDR3 loop spans 14 amino acids. Germline CDR1 is SEHNR and CDR2 is FQNEAQ (reference sequence). V lost 4 bases and J lost 3, with 11 bases in between. Together with CD45RO+ cells, CCR7-negative CD45RA+ TemRA cells were included in CD8 memory. The clonotype originates from a young man in good health. The rearrangement uses TRBV7-9 and TRBJ2-3; D remains unclear. The source material was memory CD8+ T cells sorted from blood. Subset meaning: CD45RO+ cells pooled with CCR7-negative TemRA cells. The CDR3 bases are TGTGCCAGCAGCTCACCCGGGTCGACAGATACGCAGTATTTT. Translation: CASSSPGSTDTQYF. Filled out from reference TRBV7-9 and TRBJ2-3, the complete variable domain reads DTGVSQNPRHKITKRGQNVTFRCDPISEHNRLYWYRQTLGQGPEFLTYFQNEAQLEKSRLLSDRFSAERPKGSFSTLEIQRTEQGDSAMYLCASSSPGSTDTQYFGPGTRLTVL.